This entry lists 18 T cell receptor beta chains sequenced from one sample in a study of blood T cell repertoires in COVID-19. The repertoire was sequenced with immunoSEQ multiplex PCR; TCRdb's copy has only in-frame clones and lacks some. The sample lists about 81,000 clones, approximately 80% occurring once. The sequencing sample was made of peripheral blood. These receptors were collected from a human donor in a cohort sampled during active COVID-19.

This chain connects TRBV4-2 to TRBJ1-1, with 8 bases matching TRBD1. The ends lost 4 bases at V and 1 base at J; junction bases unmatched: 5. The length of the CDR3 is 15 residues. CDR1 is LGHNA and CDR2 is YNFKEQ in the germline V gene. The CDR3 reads CASSPTGVQNTEAFF. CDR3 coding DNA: TGTGCCAGCAGCCCGACAGGGGTCCAGAACACTGAAGCTTTCTTT.

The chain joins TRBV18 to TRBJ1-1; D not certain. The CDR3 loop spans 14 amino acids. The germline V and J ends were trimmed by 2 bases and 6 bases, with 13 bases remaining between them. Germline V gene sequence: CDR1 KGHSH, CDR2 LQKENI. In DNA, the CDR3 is TGTGCCAGCTCACCAATTACAGCCGAATCTGAAGCTTTCTTT. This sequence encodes CASSPITAESEAFF.

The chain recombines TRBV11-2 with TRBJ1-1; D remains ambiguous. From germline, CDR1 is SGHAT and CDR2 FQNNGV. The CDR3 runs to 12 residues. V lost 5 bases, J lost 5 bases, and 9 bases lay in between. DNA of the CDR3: TGTGCCAGCAGCCTGGAGAGTACTGAAGCTTTCTTT. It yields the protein CASSLESTEAFF.

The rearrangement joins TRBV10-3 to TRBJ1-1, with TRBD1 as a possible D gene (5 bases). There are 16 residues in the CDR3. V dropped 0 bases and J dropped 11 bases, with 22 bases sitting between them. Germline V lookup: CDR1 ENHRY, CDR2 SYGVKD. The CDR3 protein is CAISESFPFDRTMAFF. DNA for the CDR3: TGTGCCATCAGTGAGTCGTTTCCCTTCGACAGAACAATGGCTTTCTTT.

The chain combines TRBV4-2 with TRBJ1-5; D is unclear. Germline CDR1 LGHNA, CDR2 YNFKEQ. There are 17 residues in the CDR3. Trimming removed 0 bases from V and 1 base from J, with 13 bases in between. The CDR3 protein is CASSQDRITTSNQPQHF. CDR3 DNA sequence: TGTGCCAGCAGCCAAGACAGGATCACAACGAGCAATCAGCCCCAGCATTTT.

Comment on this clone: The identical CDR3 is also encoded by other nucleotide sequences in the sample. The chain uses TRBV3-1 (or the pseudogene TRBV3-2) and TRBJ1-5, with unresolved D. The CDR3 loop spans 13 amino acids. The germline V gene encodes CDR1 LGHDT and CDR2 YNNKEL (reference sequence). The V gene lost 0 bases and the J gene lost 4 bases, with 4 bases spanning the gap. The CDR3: CASSQDLNQPQHF. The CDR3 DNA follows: TGTGCCAGCAGCCAAGACTTAAATCAGCCCCAGCATTTT.

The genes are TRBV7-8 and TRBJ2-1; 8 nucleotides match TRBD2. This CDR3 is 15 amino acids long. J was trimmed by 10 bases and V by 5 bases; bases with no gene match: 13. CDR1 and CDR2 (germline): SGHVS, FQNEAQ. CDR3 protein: CASSPRVSGGGEQFF. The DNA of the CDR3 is TGTGCCAGCAGCCCTCGGGTAAGCGGGGGCGGCGAGCAGTTCTTC.

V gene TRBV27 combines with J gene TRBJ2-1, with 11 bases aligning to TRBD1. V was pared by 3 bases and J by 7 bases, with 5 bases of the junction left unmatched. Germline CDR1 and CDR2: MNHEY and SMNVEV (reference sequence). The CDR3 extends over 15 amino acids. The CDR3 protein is CASSLDRGPWNEQFF. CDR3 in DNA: TGTGCCAGCAGTTTGGACAGGGGGCCGTGGAATGAGCAGTTCTTC.

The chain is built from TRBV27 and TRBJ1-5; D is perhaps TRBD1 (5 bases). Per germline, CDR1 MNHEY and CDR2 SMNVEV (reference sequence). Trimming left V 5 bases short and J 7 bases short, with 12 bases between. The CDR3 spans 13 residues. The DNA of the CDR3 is TGTGCCAGCAGTCTCCTGGGGGGGCAGCCCCAGCATTTT. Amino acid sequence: CASSLLGGQPQHF.

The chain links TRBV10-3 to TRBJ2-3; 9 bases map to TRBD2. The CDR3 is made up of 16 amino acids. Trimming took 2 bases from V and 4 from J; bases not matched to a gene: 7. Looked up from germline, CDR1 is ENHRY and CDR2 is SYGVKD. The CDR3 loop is CAISEGVAGAADTQYF. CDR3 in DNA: TGTGCCATCAGTGAGGGGGTAGCGGGGGCCGCAGATACGCAGTATTTT.

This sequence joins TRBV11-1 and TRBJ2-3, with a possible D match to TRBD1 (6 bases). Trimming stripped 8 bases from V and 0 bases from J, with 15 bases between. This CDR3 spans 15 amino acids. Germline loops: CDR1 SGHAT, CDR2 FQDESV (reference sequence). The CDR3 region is CASWGLSESTDTQYF. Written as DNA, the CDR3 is TGTGCCAGCTGGGGGCTGTCGGAGAGCACAGATACGCAGTATTTT.

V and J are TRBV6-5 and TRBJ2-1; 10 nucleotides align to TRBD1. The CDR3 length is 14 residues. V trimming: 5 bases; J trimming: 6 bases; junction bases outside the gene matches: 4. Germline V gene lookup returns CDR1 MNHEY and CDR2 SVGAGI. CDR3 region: CASSPRTGGNEQFF. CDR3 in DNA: TGTGCCAGCAGTCCAAGGACAGGGGGCAATGAGCAGTTCTTC.

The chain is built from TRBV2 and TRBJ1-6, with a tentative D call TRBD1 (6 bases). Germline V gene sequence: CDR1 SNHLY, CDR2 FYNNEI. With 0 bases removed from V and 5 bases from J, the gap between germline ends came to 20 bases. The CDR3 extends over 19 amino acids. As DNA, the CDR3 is TGTGCCAGCAGTGAAGCGCCAGGGACATCCAGAAACCATAATTCACCCCTCCACTTT. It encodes CASSEAPGTSRNHNSPLHF.

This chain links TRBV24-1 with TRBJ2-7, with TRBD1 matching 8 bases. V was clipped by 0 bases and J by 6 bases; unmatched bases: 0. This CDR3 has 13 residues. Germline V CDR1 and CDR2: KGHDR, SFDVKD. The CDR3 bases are TGTGCCACCAGTGATTTGACAGGGGGCGAGCAGTACTTC. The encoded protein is CATSDLTGGEQYF.

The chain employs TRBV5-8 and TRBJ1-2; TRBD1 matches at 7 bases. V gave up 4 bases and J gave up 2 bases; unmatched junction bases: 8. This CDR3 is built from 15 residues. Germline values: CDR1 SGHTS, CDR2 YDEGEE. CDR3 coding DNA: TGTGCCAGCAGCCTTCCAGACAGGGCAAACTATGGCTACACCTTC. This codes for CASSLPDRANYGYTF.

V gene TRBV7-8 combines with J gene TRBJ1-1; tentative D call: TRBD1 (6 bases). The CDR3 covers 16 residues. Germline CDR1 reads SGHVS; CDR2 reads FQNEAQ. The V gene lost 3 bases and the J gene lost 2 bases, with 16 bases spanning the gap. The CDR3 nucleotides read TGTGCCAGCAGCTTTTCTCCCGACAGGAAAAACACTGAAGCTTTCTTT. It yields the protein CASSFSPDRKNTEAFF.

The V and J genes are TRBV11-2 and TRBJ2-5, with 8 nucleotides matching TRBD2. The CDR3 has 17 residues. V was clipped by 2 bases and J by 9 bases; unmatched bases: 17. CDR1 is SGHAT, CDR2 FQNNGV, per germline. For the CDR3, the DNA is TGTGCCAGCAGCTTACCGGCGGGGGGAACCCTTTCGGGGGCCCAGTACTTC. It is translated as CASSLPAGGTLSGAQYF.

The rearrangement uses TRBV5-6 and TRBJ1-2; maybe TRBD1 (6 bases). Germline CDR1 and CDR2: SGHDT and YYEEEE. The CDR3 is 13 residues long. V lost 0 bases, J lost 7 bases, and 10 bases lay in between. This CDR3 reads CASSLGQGLGYTF. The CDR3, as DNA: TGTGCCAGCAGCTTGGGTCAGGGGCTTGGCTACACCTTC. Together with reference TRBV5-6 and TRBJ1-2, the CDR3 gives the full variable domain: DAGVTQSPTHLIKTRGQQVTLRCSPKSGHDTVSWYQQALGQGPQFIFQYYEEEERQRGNFPDRFSGHQFPNYSSELNVNALLLGDSALYLCASSLGQGLGYTFGSGTRLTVV.